The sequence of this T cell receptor (beta chain) was determined in a study of Tregs in tolerant kidney transplant recipients. The table came from immunoSEQ multiplex PCR; TCRdb's copy has only in-frame clones and leaves some out. The data show 50,000 to 75,000 clones, 80% to 90% seen once. This clonotype was sampled from a human donor who received a combined kidney and bone marrow transplant. The source material was Tregs from blood, sampled before the transplant.

CDR3 sequence reads: CASSLGVAKNIQYF. For the CDR3, the DNA is TGTGCCAGCAGCTTAGGGGTAGCCAAAAACATTCAGTACTTC. The chain recombines TRBV7-8 with TRBJ2-4; D is uncertain. Germline-derived CDR1 and CDR2 are SGHVS and FQNEAQ. CDR3 size: 14 residues. Trimming took off 1 base at V and 0 bases at J, with 4 bases between the two ends.